This T cell receptor (beta chain) was sequenced during a study of breast tumors, draining lymph nodes, adjacent tissues. Samples came from axillary lymph nodes draining the breast cancer. TCRdb re-derived calls from the multiplex PCR reads in MiXCR, one entry per CDR3 protein. This sample has roughly 120,000 distinct CDR3 sequences; 15% to 20% occur once, and the top ten carry around 3.5%. The sequence came from a female donor with breast cancer. Some clones in this sample may be carry-over from other donors' samples. Sequenced sample: axillary lymph node tissue.

As DNA, the CDR3 is TGTGCCAGCAGTTCAACCGGGACAGGGAATGAAGCTTTCTTT. It yields the protein CASSSTGTGNEAFF. The V gene is TRBV12-3 or TRBV12-4, the J gene TRBJ1-1; 9 bases line up with TRBD1. The CDR3 consists of 14 residues. Unmatched junction bases numbered 7, after V lost 4 bases and J lost 7 bases.